This paragraph reports one TCR beta chain. The antigen is undetermined. It is unclear where the CDR3 begins or ends on the DNA, so no DNA is shown, and the CDR3 is as TCRdb lists it. Repertoires were generated with immunoSEQ multiplex PCR, while TCRdb's copy carries only in-frame clones and drops some. The repertoire holds 150,000 to 200,000 clones, with 88% as singletons. The data were obtained in a study of T cell responses to AZD1222 COVID-19 vaccine. Overall study results and limits: The donor group comprised mostly white British people and more females; the analysis possibly underestimated clonal diversity. Reportedly, nearly half of unique spike TCRs recognized epitopes outside B.1.351/B.1.1.7 mutations. Spike-specific TCR breadth and depth were elevated following two AZD1222 doses.

This receptor was taken from an adult who received the AZD1222 COVID-19 vaccine. The sample here was peripheral blood, taken 28 days after the second AZD1222 dose.

CDR3: CSVGQGTVFF. The chain couples TRBV29-1 to TRBJ2-1; the D call in the table, TRBD1, was not verified against the DNA. Germline-derived CDR1 and CDR2 are SQVTM and ANQGSEA. A total of 10 residues make up the CDR3, ends included.